The present T cell receptor beta chain was sequenced within a study of T-cell reconstitution after alpha-beta-depleted transplantation in children. Study-wide results and limits: A year had passed since transplant, and T-cell counts and diversity by then came mostly from newly produced T cells. Alpha-beta T cells about two months after transplant reportedly derived from several hundred expanded graft clones.

TCRbeta library construction was performed incorporating unique molecular identifiers. One entry per CDR3 protein, called by TCRdb with MiXCR from the PCR reads. The sample shows 280,000 or so distinct CDR3 sequences, about 9.9% of them seen only once. J gave up 1 base and V 1 base, and 3 bases lay outside the gene matches. Germline CDR1 and CDR2: SGHTA and FQGNSA. The CDR3 contains 15 residues. This clonotype has at least ten counts. Its antigen is unknown. The gene calls are TRBV7-2 and TRBJ1-1, with 7 bases matching TRBD1. The TCR comes from a male patient between 2 and 10 years old who had a stem cell transplant for chronic granulomatous disease, so the T cells may come from the graft donor. Specimen: peripheral blood, collected 180 days after TCRalphabeta/CD19-depleted stem cell transplant. The chain's CDR3 is CASSLERGPNTEAFF. As DNA, the CDR3 is TGTGCCAGCAGCTTAGAGAGGGGGCCGAACACTGAAGCTTTCTTT.